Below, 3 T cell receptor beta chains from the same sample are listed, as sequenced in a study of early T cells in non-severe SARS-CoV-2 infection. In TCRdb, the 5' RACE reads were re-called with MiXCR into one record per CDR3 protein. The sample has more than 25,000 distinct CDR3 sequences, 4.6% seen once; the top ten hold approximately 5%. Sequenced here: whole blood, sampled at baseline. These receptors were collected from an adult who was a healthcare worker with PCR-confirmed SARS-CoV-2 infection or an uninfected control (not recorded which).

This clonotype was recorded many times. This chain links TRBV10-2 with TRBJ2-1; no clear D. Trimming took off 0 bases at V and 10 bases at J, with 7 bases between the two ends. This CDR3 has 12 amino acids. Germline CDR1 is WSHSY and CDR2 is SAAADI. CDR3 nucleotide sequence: TGCGCCAGCAGTGAGTCAGGATGGGAGCAGTTCTTC. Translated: CASSESGWEQFF.

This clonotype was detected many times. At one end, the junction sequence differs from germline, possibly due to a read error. The CDR3 loop reads CASSEYPSRNTEVFF. The CDR3 nucleotides read TGTGCCAGCAGTGAATATCCGTCGAGGAACACTGAAGTTTTCTTT. This chain links TRBV2 with TRBJ1-1; the D is unclear. CDR3 length equals 15 residues. CDR1 and CDR2 (germline): SNHLY, FYNNEI.

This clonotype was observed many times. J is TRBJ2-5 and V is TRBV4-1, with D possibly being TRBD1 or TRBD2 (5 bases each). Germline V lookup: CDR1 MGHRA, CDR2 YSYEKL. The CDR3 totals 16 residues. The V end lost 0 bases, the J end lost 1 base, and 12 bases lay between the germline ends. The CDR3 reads CASSQDYSGLQETQYF. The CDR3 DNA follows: TGCGCCAGCAGCCAAGATTATTCGGGGCTCCAAGAGACCCAGTACTTC.